Listed below are T cell receptor beta chains from one sample, sequenced in a study of cytomegalovirus exposure and HLA in healthy donors. Clones were sequenced by immunoSEQ multiplex PCR, and TCRdb holds only the in-frame ones, with some missing. Its table records tens of thousands of clones. The sample was PBMCs. These receptors came from a woman under 30 in good health and CMV-seronegative. CDR3s include the opening cysteine and the closing phenylalanine or tryptophan. The D gene is left open where the match is weak.

V gene	J gene	D gene	CDR3 DNA	CDR3 protein
TRBV20-1	TRBJ1-2	TRBD1	TGCAGTGTCTCGACAGGGGCTGGCTACACCTTC	CSVSTGAGYTF
TRBV6-1	TRBJ2-1	-	TGTGCCAGCAGTCCCTCACAAGGTGAGCGTGAGCAGTTCTTC	CASSPSQGEREQFF
TRBV12-1	TRBJ2-5	-	TGTGCCAGCAGCTCCCCAAGAGCTAGCGGGGGGATACAAGAGACCCAGTACTTC	CASSSPRASGGIQETQYF
TRBV18	TRBJ1-1	-	TGTGCCAGCTCATCACAGGGAAATGCGGAGGACACTGAAGCTTTCTTT	CASSSQGNAEDTEAFF
TRBV19	TRBJ2-3	-	TGTGCCAGTGCGGACAGAAGGAATACGCAGTATTTT	CASADRRNTQYF
TRBV30	TRBJ1-5	-	TGTGCCTGTACTACGGCCCACAGGGATCAGCCCCAGCATTTT	CACTTAHRDQPQHF
TRBV9	TRBJ1-2	-	TGTGCCAGCAGCGCCCCCCGGAGCCGCGGATATGGCTACACCTTC	CASSAPRSRGYGYTF
TRBV27	TRBJ2-1	TRBD2	TGTGCCAGCAGCAGGACCTTACTAGCGGGGAACCACAATGAGCAGTTCTTC	CASSRTLLAGNHNEQFF
TRBV15	TRBJ2-5	TRBD2	TGTGCCACCAGCAGAGGAAGGGCTAGCGGAGAGGAGACCCAGTACTTC	CATSRGRASGEETQYF
TRBV7-9	TRBJ1-5	-	TGTGCCAGCAGCTTAGATTTGACAGGTAGGAATCAGCCCCAGCATTTT	CASSLDLTGRNQPQHF
TRBV11-2	TRBJ2-3	TRBD1	TGTGCCAGCAGCCGACAGGGTCTTACAACAGATACGCAGTATTTT	CASSRQGLTTDTQYF
TRBV7-5	TRBJ1-3	-	TGTGTCAGAAGCGGACCTCAGGGCCCTGGAAACACCATATATTTT	CVRSGPQGPGNTIYF
TRBV5-1	TRBJ1-4	-	TGCGCCAGCAGCCCCCTGAGAGCAACTAATGAAAAACTGTTTTTT	CASSPLRATNEKLFF
TRBV19	TRBJ1-2	-	TGTGCCAGTAGTATAGATCAGGGCGCAGGTGGCTACACCTTC	CASSIDQGAGGYTF
TRBV5-1	TRBJ2-7	TRBD2	TGCGCCAGCAGCTCAGGACTAGCGGGAAACATTTTCTACGAGCAGTACTTC	CASSSGLAGNIFYEQYF
TRBV19	TRBJ2-7	TRBD1	TGTGCCAGTAGTATAACCCCCGGGACAGGGGGGTACGAGCAGTACTTC	CASSITPGTGGYEQYF
TRBV13	TRBJ1-4	-	TGTGCCAGCAGCTTAGCTACAGATGAAAAACTGTTTTTT	CASSLATDEKLFF
TRBV12-5	TRBJ1-2	-	TGTGCTAGTGGTATGACAGGATATGGCTACACCTTC	CASGMTGYGYTF
TRBV6-5	TRBJ1-6	-	TGTGCCAGCACCGACGCGCGGGCACAGAGTTCACCCCTCCACTTT	CASTDARAQSSPLHF
TRBV29-1	TRBJ1-3	-	TGCAGCGCCATGGGAGGCAGCAACTCTGGAAACACCATATATTTT	CSAMGGSNSGNTIYF